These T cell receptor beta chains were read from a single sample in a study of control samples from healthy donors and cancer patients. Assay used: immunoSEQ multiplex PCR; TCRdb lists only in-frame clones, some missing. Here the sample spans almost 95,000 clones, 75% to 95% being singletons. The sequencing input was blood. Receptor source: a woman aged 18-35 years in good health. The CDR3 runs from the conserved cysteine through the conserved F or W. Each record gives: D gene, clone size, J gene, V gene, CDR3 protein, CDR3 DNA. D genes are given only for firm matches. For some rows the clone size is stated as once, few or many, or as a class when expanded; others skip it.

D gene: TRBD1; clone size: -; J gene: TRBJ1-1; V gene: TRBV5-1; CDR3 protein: CASSNRDRGNTEAFF; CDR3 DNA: TGCGCCAGCAGCAACCGGGACAGGGGGAACACTGAAGCTTTCTTT
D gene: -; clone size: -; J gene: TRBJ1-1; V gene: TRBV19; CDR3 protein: CASSNRDLNTEAFF; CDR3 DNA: TGTGCCAGTAGTAACCGGGATTTGAACACTGAAGCTTTCTTT
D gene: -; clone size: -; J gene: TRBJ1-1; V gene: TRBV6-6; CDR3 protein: CASSYRKEKNTEAFF; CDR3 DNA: TGTGCCAGCAGTTACCGGAAGGAGAAGAACACTGAAGCTTTCTTT
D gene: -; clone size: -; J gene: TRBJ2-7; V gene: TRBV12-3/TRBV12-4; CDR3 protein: CASSLNRNYEQYF; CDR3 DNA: TGTGCCAGCAGTTTAAACAGGAACTACGAGCAGTACTTC
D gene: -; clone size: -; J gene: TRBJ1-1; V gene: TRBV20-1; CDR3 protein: CSARLSGAFF; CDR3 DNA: TGCAGTGCCAGGTTGTCCGGGGCTTTCTTT
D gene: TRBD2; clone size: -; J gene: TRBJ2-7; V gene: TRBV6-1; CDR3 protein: CASSESGGAAEQYF; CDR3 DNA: TGTGCCAGCAGTGAAAGCGGGGGGGCCGCCGAGCAGTACTTC
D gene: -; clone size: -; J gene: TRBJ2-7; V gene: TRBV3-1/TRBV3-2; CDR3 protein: CASSQVWGSSYEQYF; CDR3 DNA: TGTGCCAGCAGCCAAGTTTGGGGGAGCTCCTACGAGCAGTACTTC
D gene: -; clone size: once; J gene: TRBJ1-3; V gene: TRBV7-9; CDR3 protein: CVSTRTGNTIYF; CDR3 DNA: TGTGTCAGTACACGGACGGGAAACACCATATATTTT
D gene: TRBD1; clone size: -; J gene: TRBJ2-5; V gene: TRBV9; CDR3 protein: CASSAQPGGRETQYF; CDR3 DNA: TGTGCCAGCAGCGCGCAGCCAGGGGGTCGGGAGACCCAGTACTTC
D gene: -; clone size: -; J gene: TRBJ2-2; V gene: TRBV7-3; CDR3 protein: CASSLDALSPGELFF; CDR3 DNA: TGTGCCAGCAGCTTAGACGCCCTCTCGCCCGGGGAGCTGTTTTTT
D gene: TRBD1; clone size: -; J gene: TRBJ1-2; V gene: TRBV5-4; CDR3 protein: CASSQTSSGTAYGYTF; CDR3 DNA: TGTGCCAGCAGCCAGACCTCCTCCGGGACAGCCTATGGCTACACCTTC
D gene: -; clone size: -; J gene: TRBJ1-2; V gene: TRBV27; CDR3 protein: CASRKPNYGYTF; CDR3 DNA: TGTGCCAGCAGGAAACCAAACTATGGCTACACCTTC
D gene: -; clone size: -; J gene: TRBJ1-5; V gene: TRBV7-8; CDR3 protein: CASSLATEYSNQPQHF; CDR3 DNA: TGTGCCAGCAGCTTGGCGACAGAGTATAGCAATCAGCCCCAGCATTTT
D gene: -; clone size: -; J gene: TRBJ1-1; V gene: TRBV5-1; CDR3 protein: CASSQGVGGTEAFF; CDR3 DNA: TGCGCCAGCAGCCAAGGGGTTGGGGGCACTGAAGCTTTCTTT
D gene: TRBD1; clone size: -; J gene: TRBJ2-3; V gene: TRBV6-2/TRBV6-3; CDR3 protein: CASSPPTGAGTDTQYF; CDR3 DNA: TGTGCCAGCAGCCCTCCGACAGGGGCAGGGACAGATACGCAGTATTTT
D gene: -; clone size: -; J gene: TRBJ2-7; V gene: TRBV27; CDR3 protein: CASSRAGWNYEQYF; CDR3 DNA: TGTGCCAGCAGTCGAGCAGGGTGGAATTACGAGCAGTACTTC
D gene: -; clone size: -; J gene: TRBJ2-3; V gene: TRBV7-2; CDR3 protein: CASSLRLTGSTDTQYF; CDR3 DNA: TGTGCCAGCAGCCTCAGACTGACAGGCAGCACAGATACGCAGTATTTT
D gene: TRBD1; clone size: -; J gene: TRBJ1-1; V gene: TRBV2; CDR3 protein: CASSGEGQGNTEAFF; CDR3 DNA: TGTGCCAGCAGTGGAGAGGGACAGGGGAACACTGAAGCTTTCTTT
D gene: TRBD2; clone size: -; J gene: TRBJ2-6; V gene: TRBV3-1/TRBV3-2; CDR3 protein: CASSQARGDSGANVLTF; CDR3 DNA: TGTGCCAGCAGCCAAGCGCGGGGGGATTCTGGGGCCAACGTCCTGACTTTC
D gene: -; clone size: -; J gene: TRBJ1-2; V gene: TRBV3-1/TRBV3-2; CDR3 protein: CASSQDLTSGRGNYGYTF; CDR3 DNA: TGTGCCAGCAGCCAAGATCTTACGAGTGGCAGGGGCAACTATGGCTACACCTTC
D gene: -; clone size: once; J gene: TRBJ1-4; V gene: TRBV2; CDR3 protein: CASSVRTVSEKLFF; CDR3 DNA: TGTGCCAGCAGTGTGAGGACGGTCTCTGAAAAACTGTTTTTT
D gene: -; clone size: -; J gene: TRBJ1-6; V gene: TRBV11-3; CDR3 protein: CASSLDRAIITGIDSPLHF; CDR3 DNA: TGTGCCAGCAGCTTAGATCGGGCCATAATTACAGGGATTGATTCACCCCTCCACTTT
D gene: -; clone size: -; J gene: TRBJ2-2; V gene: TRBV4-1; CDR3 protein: CASSQDRTGSNTGELFF; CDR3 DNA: TGCGCCAGCAGCCAAGATCGCACAGGCTCGAACACCGGGGAGCTGTTTTTT
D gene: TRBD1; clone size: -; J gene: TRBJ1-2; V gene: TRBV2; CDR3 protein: CASSEMDRTYGYTF; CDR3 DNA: TGTGCCAGCAGTGAGATGGACAGGACCTATGGCTACACCTTC
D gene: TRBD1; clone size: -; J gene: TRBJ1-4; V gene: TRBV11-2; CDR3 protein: CASSFPGGTTNEKLFF; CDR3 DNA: TGTGCCAGCAGCTTTCCAGGGGGTACAACTAATGAAAAACTGTTTTTT
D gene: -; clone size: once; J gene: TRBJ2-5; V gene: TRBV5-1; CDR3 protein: CASSLELPPPFSQETQYF; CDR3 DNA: TGCGCCAGCAGCTTGGAGTTGCCTCCCCCATTTTCCCAAGAGACCCAGTACTTC
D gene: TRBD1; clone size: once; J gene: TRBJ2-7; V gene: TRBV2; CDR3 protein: CASSEGQGDEQYF; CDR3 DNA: TGTGCCAGCAGTGAAGGACAGGGGGACGAGCAGTACTTC
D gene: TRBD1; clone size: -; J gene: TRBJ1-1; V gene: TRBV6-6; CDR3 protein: CASSRGQATEAFF; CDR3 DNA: TGTGCCAGCAGTAGAGGACAGGCCACTGAAGCTTTCTTT
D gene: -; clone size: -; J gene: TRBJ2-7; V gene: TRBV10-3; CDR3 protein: CAIRRDRIYEQYF; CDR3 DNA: TGTGCCATCAGGCGGGACAGAATTTACGAGCAGTACTTC
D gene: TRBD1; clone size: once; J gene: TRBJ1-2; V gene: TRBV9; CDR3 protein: CASSPRTGGDYGYTF; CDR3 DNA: TGTGCCAGCAGCCCACGGACAGGGGGGGACTATGGCTACACCTTC
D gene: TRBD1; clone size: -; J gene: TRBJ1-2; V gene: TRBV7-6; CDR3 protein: CASRRDSPNYGYTF; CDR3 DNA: TGTGCCAGCAGGCGGGACAGTCCAAACTATGGCTACACCTTC
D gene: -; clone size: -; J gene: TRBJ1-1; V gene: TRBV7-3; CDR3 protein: CASSPAALGVAEAFF; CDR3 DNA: TGTGCCAGCAGCCCCGCGGCTCTGGGGGTCGCTGAAGCTTTCTTT
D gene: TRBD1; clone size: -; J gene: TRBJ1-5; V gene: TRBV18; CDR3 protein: CASSLGQGQPQHF; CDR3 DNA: TGTGCCAGCTCACTTGGACAGGGCCAGCCCCAGCATTTT
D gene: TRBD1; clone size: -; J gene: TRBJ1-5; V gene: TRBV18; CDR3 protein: CASSKDRGPYSNQPQHF; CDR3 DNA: TGTGCCAGCTCAAAAGACAGGGGGCCTTATAGCAATCAGCCCCAGCATTTT
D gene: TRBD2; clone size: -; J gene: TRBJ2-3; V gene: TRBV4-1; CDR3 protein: CASSQDRAGEVTDTQYF; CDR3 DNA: TGCGCCAGCAGCCAAGATAGAGCGGGGGAGGTGACAGATACGCAGTATTTT
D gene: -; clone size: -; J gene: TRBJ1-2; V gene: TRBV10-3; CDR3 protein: CAISENREDGYTF; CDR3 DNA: TGTGCCATCAGTGAGAACAGGGAAGATGGCTACACCTTC
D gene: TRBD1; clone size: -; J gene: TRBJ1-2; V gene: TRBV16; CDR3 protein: CASSHEDRGPIGTF; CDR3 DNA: TGTGCCAGCAGCCACGAGGACAGGGGGCCGATCGGCACCTTC
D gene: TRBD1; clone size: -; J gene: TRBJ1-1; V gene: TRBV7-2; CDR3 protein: CASSRLGTEYEAFF; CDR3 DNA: TGTGCCAGCAGCCGGTTAGGGACAGAATATGAAGCTTTCTTT
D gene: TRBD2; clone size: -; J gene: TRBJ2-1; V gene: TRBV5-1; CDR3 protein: CASSLATSGNRNEQFF; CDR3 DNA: TGCGCCAGCAGCTTGGCTACTAGCGGTAACCGTAATGAGCAGTTCTTC
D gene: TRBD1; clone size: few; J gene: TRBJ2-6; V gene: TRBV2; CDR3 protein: CASSEGGQGPSGANVLTF; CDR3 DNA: TGTGCCAGCAGTGAAGGAGGACAGGGTCCCTCTGGGGCCAACGTCCTGACTTTC
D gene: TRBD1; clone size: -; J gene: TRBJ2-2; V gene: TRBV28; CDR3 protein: CASSSPGQGATGELFF; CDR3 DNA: TGTGCCAGCAGTTCTCCGGGACAGGGGGCGACCGGGGAGCTGTTTTTT
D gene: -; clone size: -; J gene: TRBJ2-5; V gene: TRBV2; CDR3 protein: CASTPPPVPQETQYF; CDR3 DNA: TGTGCCAGCACCCCCCCGCCAGTGCCTCAAGAGACCCAGTACTTC
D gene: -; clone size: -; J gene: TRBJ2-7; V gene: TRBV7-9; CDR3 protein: CASNSVGVEQYF; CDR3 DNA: TGTGCCAGCAACTCCGTTGGGGTCGAGCAGTACTTC
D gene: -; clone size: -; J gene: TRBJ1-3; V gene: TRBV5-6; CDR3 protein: CASSLTEAGNTIYF; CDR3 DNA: TGTGCCAGCAGCTTGACTGAGGCTGGAAACACCATATATTTT
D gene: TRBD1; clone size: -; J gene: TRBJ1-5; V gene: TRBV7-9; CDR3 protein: CANSLGTGVVGNQPQHF; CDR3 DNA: TGTGCCAACAGCTTGGGGACAGGGGTGGTGGGCAATCAGCCCCAGCATTTT
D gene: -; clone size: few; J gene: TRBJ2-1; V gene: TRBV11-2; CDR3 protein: CASSVTNEQFF; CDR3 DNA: TGTGCCAGCAGCGTCACGAATGAGCAGTTCTTC